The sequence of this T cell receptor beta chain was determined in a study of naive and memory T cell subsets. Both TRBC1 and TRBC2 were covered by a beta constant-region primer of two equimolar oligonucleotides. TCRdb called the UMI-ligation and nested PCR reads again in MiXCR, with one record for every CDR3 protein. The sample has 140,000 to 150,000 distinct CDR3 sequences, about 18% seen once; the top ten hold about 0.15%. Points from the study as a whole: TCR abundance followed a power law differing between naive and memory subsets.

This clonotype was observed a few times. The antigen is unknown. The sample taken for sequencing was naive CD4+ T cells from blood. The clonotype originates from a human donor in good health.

CDR3 bases: TGTGCCAGCAGCTCTGGGGCAGGCCCTGTCGTCACCTTC. Its translation: CASSSGAGPVVTF. This sequence joins TRBV7-2 and TRBJ1-2, with TRBD1 as a possible D gene (5 bases). This CDR3 comprises 13 residues. In germline, CDR1 is SGHTA, CDR2 FQGNSA. The V end lost 4 bases, the J end lost 13 bases, and 19 bases lay between the germline ends.